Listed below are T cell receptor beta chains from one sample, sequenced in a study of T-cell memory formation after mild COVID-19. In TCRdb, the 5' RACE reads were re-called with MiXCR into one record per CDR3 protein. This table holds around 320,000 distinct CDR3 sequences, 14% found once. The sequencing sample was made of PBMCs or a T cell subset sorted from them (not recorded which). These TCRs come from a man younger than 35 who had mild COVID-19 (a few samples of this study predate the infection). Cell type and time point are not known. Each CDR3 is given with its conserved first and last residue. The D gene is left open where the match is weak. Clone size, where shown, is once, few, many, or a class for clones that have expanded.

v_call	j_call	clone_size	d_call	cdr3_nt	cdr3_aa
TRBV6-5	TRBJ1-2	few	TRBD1	TGTGCCAGCAGGCGGACAGGGGCTAACTATGGCTACACCTTC	CASRRTGANYGYTF
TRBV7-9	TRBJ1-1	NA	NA	TGTGCCAGCAGGCCTCAGGGAGTGGGGACTGAAGCTTTCTTT	CASRPQGVGTEAFF
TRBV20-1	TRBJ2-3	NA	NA	TGCAGTGCTAAGTCCCCACTCGCCAGGGGAACAGATACGCAGTATTTT	CSAKSPLARGTDTQYF
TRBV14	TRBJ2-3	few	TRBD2	TGTGCCAGCAGCCAAGCGGGAACTAGCGGGGGATTCACAGATACGCAGTATTTT	CASSQAGTSGGFTDTQYF
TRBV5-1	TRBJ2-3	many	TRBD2	TGCGCCAGCAATAGCGGGGGCATCACAGATACGCAGTATTTT	CASNSGGITDTQYF
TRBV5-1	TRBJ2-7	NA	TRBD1	TGCGCCAGCAGCGAGGACAGGGGGCTTTACGAGCAGTACTTC	CASSEDRGLYEQYF
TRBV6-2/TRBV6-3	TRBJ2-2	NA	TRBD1	TGTGCCAGCAGGGGACAGATCACCGGGGAGCTGTTTTTT	CASRGQITGELFF
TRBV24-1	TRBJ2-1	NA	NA	TGTGCCACCAGTGTCCGGGATTCCTACAATGAGCAGTTCTTC	CATSVRDSYNEQFF
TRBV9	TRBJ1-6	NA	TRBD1	TGTGCCAGCAGCGTAGCGGGACAGTATAATTCACCCCTCCACTTT	CASSVAGQYNSPLHF
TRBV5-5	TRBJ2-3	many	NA	TGTGCCAGCAGCCTGCCCCTGGGGGCAACAGATACGCAGTATTTT	CASSLPLGATDTQYF
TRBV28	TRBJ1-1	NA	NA	TGTGCCAGCAGTCCGACAACCGTGAACACTGAAGCTTTCTTT	CASSPTTVNTEAFF
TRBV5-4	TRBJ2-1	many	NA	TGTGCCAGCAGCTTGCTCGGACAAGTGGGGTTCTTC	CASSLLGQVGFF
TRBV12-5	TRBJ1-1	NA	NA	TGTGCTAGTGGTTTGGTACTTTCAGGGTCTGGCACTGAAGCTTTCTTT	CASGLVLSGSGTEAFF
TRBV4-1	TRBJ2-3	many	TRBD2	TGCGCCAGCAGCCAAGGCCGCACTAGCGGGGGGGCCATTTGGGATACGCAGTATTTT	CASSQGRTSGGAIWDTQYF
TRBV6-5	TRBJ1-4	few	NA	TGTGCCAGCAGTCAGGGGATTAATGAAAAACTGTTTTTT	CASSQGINEKLFF
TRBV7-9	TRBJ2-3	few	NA	TGTGCCAGCAGCTCCGAGCTAGCAGGAGATACGCAGTATTTT	CASSSELAGDTQYF
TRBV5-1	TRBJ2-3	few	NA	TGCGCCAGCAGCTTGTCGAGTAATGGAGCAGATACGCAGTATTTT	CASSLSSNGADTQYF
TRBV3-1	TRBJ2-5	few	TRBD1	TGTGCCAGCAGCCTTACAGGGGCGGGAGAGACCCAGTACTTC	CASSLTGAGETQYF
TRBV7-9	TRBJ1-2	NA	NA	TGTGCCAGCAGCCCCCCCCGCTATGGCTACACCTTC	CASSPPRYGYTF
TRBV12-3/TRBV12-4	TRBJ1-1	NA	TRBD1	TGTGCCAGCAGTACCGGACAGGGTAAAGGGGCTTTCTTT	CASSTGQGKGAFF
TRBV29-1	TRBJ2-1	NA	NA	TGCAGCGTGATACACAACAGAGACAATGAGCAGTTCTTC	CSVIHNRDNEQFF
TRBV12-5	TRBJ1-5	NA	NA	TGTGCTAGTGGTTTGGCACCCCATGGCCGGCCCCAGCATTTT	CASGLAPHGRPQHF
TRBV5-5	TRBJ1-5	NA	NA	TGTGCCAGCAGCCCCGGAGATTTCGGTCTCGGTCAGCCCCAGCATTTT	CASSPGDFGLGQPQHF
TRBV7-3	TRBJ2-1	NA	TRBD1	TGTGCCAGCAGCTCGGGACAGGGGAGGGATGAGCAGTTCTTC	CASSSGQGRDEQFF
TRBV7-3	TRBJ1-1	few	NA	TGTGCCAGCAGCTTAACTACGCTGGGGGCAGGCGGCACTGAAGCTTTCTTT	CASSLTTLGAGGTEAFF
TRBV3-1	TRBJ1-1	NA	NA	TGTGCCAGCAGCCAATTCGGGGCTGGGTGGAACACTGAAGCTTTCTTT	CASSQFGAGWNTEAFF
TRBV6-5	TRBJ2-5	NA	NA	TGTGCCAGCAGTTACGCGGGGAGAGGGGAGACCCAGTACTTC	CASSYAGRGETQYF
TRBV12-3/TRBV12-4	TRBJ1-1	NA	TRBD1	TGTGCCAGCTCCGAGGGACAGAAGTACACTGAAGCTTTCTTT	CASSEGQKYTEAFF
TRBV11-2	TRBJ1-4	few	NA	TGTGCCAGCAGGTCCGGGACCCGGGAAAAACTGTTTTTT	CASRSGTREKLFF